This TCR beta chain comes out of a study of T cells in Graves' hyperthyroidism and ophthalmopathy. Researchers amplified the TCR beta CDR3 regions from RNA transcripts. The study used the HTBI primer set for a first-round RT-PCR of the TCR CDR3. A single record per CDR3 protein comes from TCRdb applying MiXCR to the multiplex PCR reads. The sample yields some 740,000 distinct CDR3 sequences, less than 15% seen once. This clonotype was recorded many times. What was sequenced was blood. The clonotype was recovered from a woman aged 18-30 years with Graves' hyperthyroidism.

The CDR3 is CASSQVLQGAVEAFF. The CDR3 coding sequence is TGTGCCAGCAGCCAAGTTCTACAGGGGGCGGTTGAAGCTTTCTTT. The chain uses TRBV3-1 and TRBJ1-1; 9 bases map to TRBD1. With 1 base clipped from V and 7 bases from J, the junction kept 7 bases outside the gene matches. The CDR3 sequence is 15 residues long. Germline CDR1 reads LGHDT; CDR2 reads YNNKEL (reference sequence).